This TCR beta chain stems from a study of T cell responses to AZD1222 COVID-19 vaccine. Trimming removed 4 bases from V and 8 bases from J, with 15 bases in between. This CDR3 comprises 13 residues. Germline CDR1 and CDR2: SGHNT and YYREEE (reference sequence). TCRdb keeps only in-frame clones here, not all; method: immunoSEQ multiplex PCR. The sample lists 75,000 to 100,000 clones, 90% occurring once. This rearrangement joins TRBV5-4 to TRBJ1-2; D not certain. Sequenced here: peripheral blood, sampled on day 0 of AZD1222 vaccination. This TCR derives from an adult in good health. The CDR3 coding sequence is TGTGCCAGCAGCCCTGACACGACTGCGGGCTACACCTTC. This gives the protein CASSPDTTAGYTF. Full variable domain (rest looked up from reference TRBV5-4 and TRBJ1-2): ETGVTQSPTHLIKTRGQQVTLRCSSQSGHNTVSWYQQALGQGPQFIFQYYREEENGRGNFPPRFSGLQFPNYSSELNVNALELDDSALYLCASSPDTTAGYTFGSGTRLTVV.